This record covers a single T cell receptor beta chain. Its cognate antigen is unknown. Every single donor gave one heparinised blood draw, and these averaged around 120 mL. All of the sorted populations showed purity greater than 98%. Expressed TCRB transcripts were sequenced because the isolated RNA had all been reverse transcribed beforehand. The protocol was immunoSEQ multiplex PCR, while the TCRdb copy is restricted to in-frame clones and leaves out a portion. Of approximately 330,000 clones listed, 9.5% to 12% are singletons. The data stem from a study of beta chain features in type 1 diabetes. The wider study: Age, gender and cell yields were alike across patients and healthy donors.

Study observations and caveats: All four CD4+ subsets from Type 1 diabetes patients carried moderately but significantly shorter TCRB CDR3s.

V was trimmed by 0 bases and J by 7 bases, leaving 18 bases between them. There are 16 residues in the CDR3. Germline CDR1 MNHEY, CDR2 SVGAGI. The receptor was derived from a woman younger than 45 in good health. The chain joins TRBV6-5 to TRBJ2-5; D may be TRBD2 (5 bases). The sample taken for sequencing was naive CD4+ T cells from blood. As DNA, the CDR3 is TGTGCCAGCAGTTACTCGTTTCGTTCGAGGGCCGGGACCCAGTACTTC. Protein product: CASSYSFRSRAGTQYF.